These 3 T cell receptor beta chains came from one sample sequenced in a study of metastatic and nonmetastatic thyroid tumors. MiXCR re-clonotyped the PCR reads for TCRdb. The top ten clones hold 8.5% to 12% of a sample with about 21,000 clones, 16% of them seen once. Each patient went into thyroid surgery without having received any treatment. The specimen sequenced was tumor tissue. These TCRs come from a female donor with papillary thyroid cancer or a benign thyroid nodule (not recorded which). Some clones in this sample may be carry-over from other donors' samples.

This clone was recorded many times. A much larger clone differs from this one at a single base, so this may be a read error. Within the sample, other DNA sequences also encode this same CDR3. The chain joins TRBV11-2 to TRBJ1-1; D gene ambiguous. This CDR3 spans 14 amino acids. Trimming took 4 bases from V and 1 from J, leaving 10 bases between them. CDR1 SGHAT and CDR2 FQNNGV come from the germline V gene. As DNA, the CDR3 is TGTGCCAGCAGCTCCCGGACCCCGAACACTGAAGCTTTCTTT. Its translation: CASSSRTPNTEAFF.

Concerning this clone: This clone may be a read error of a much larger clone one base away. The chain employs TRBV5-5 and TRBJ2-5; D remains ambiguous. V dropped 1 base and J dropped 1 base, with 8 bases sitting between them. Germline V gene sequence: CDR1 SGHKS, CDR2 YYEKEE (reference sequence). The length of the CDR3 is 14 residues. CDR3 loop: CASSLRHLQETQYF. The DNA for the CDR3 is TGTGCCAGCAGCTTGCGACACCTCCAAGAGACCCAGTACTTC.

This clone is judged medium-sized. This chain uses TRBV29-1 with TRBJ1-2; D perhaps matches TRBD1 (5 bases). Trimming removed 6 bases from V and 2 bases from J, with 16 bases in between. CDR1 is SQVTM, CDR2 ANQGSEA, per germline. The CDR3 runs 14 residues. The CDR3 nucleotides are TGCAGCGTATCTCCCGGGACCCTCAACTATGGCTACACCTTC. Its protein is CSVSPGTLNYGYTF.